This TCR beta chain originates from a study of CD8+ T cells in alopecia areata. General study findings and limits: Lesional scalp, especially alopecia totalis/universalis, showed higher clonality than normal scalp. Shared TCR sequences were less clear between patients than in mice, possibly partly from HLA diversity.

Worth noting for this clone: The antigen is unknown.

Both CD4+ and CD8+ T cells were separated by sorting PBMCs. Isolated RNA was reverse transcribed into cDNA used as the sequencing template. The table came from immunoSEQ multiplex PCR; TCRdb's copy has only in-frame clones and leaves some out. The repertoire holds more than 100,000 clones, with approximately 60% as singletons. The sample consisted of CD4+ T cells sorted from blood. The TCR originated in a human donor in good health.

CDR3 amino acids: CASSLKYTEAFF. Here the CDR3 DNA reads TGTGCCAGCAGCTTAAAGTACACTGAAGCTTTCTTT. The rearrangement joins TRBV7-2 to TRBJ1-1; no firm D call. CDR1 SGHTA and CDR2 FQGNSA come from the germline V gene. V lost 2 bases and J 3 bases, leaving 4 bases between the germline ends. The CDR3 length is 12 residues.